This entry lists 24 T cell receptor beta chains sequenced from one sample in a study of CD8 T cells in ankylosing spondylitis. TCRdb re-derived calls from the 5' RACE reads in MiXCR, one entry per CDR3 protein. The sample carries around 150,000 distinct CDR3 sequences, about an eighth recorded once. Sequencing was done on a sample of blood, either unsorted or a sorted T cell fraction (not recorded which). The receptors here all came from a female donor with ankylosing spondylitis or in good health (not recorded which).

This clonotype appeared many times. The CDR3 protein is CSATRRGGSYEQYF. The CDR3 bases are TGCAGTGCTACCCGCCGCGGGGGTTCCTACGAGCAGTACTTC. The gene calls are TRBV20-1 and TRBJ2-7; the match to TRBD2 covers 7 bases. With 4 bases clipped from V and 1 base from J, the junction kept 7 bases outside the gene matches. Germline loops: CDR1 DFQATT, CDR2 SNEGSKA (reference sequence). This CDR3 contains 14 residues.

This clonotype was observed at least ten times. The CDR3, as DNA: TGCAGTGCTAGAGCGGGACAGAGGGATACGCAGTATTTT. This translates into CSARAGQRDTQYF. The V and J genes are TRBV20-1 and TRBJ2-3, with 7 positions matching TRBD1. The CDR3 extends over 13 amino acids. Trimming took 1 base from V and 6 from J; bases not matched to a gene: 4. The germline V gene has CDR1 DFQATT and CDR2 SNEGSKA (reference sequence).

This clonotype showed up just a few times. The CDR3 loop is CASSSQPGQLRIGWWALHF. The DNA of the CDR3 is TGTGCCAGCAGCTCGCAGCCTGGACAGCTAAGAATAGGATGGTGGGCCCTCCACTTT. The chain uses TRBV11-2 and TRBJ1-6, with D tentatively TRBD1 (6 bases). V lost 4 bases to trimming and J lost 14 bases, with 33 bases between them. From germline, CDR1 is SGHAT and CDR2 FQNNGV. This CDR3 spans 19 amino acids. Based on the CDR3 plus reference TRBV11-2 and TRBJ1-6, the full variable domain is EAGVAQSPRYKIIEKRQSVAFWCNPISGHATLYWYQQILGQGPKLLIQFQNNGVVDDSQLPKDRFSAERLKGVDSTLKIQPAKLEDSAVYLCASSSQPGQLRIGWWALHFGNGTRLTVT.

This clonotype appeared many times. J is TRBJ2-3 and V is TRBV20-1, with 9 bases that match TRBD2. The germline gives CDR1 DFQATT, CDR2 SNEGSKA (reference sequence). Germline trimming cut 2 bases from V and 3 bases from J; bases unmatched to any gene: 6. The CDR3 has 15 amino acids. The chain's CDR3 is CSARLSGRVTDTQYF. The DNA for the CDR3 is TGCAGTGCTAGACTTAGCGGGAGAGTAACAGATACGCAGTATTTT.

Many counts were recorded for this clonotype. The CDR3, as DNA: TGTGCCAGCTACGCGCCCCACAGGGGGCAGGAGGGCTACACCTTC. Translated: CASYAPHRGQEGYTF. The V and J genes are TRBV6-1 and TRBJ1-2, with 9 nucleotides matching TRBD1. The germline gives CDR1 MNHNS, CDR2 SASEGT. With V trimmed by 8 bases and J by 8 bases, 15 bases remained unmatched. This CDR3 contains 15 residues.

This clonotype was observed once. This may come from a read error, since a much larger clone is one base off. The DNA of the CDR3 is TGTGCCAACTCACGGGACAGGGTGGACTATGGCTACACCTTC. Protein product: CANSRDRVDYGYTF. J is TRBJ1-2 and V is TRBV18; 9 nucleotides agree with TRBD1. The germline CDR1 and CDR2 sequences are KGHSH and LQKENI. CDR3 length equals 14 residues.

This clonotype was found many times. The chain uses TRBV12-3 or TRBV12-4 and TRBJ2-1; TRBD2 matches 7 bases. The V and J ends lost 10 bases and 5 bases, in that order; junction bases with no gene match: 14. The CDR3 totals 15 residues. The CDR3 DNA reads TGTGCCATACTATTTGGTAGAGGGAGGGACAATGAGCAGTTCTTC. Residues: CAILFGRGRDNEQFF.

This clonotype was seen at least ten times. This chain connects TRBV7-2 to TRBJ1-2; D gene uncertain. Between the trimmed V and J ends, which lost 2 bases and 5 bases, there was a span of 12 bases. The CDR3 loop spans 14 amino acids. Germline V lookup: CDR1 SGHTA, CDR2 FQGNSA. CDR3: CASSLFLQNYGYTF. The CDR3 nucleotides read TGTGCCAGCAGCTTATTCCTGCAAAATTATGGCTACACCTTC.

This clonotype was seen repeatedly, ten times or more. This chain joins TRBV18 and TRBJ1-1; maybe TRBD1 (5 bases). This CDR3 is 13 amino acids long. Trimming cost V 3 bases and J 7 bases, with 12 bases left between them. Germline V gene sequence: CDR1 KGHSH, CDR2 LQKENI. The CDR3 is CASSPGTRGEAFF. CDR3 nucleotides: TGTGCCAGCTCACCCGGGACTCGGGGTGAAGCTTTCTTT.

This clonotype occurred many times. The V and J genes are TRBV12-3 or TRBV12-4 and TRBJ1-1; 7 bases fit TRBD1. The CDR3 loop spans 14 amino acids. V was pared by 7 bases and J by 3 bases, with 8 bases of the junction left unmatched. CDR3 loop: CASTQGGFDTEAFF. The CDR3 region has the DNA TGTGCCAGCACCCAGGGGGGGTTTGACACTGAAGCTTTCTTT.

The rearrangement joins TRBV18 to TRBJ2-7, with D possibly being TRBD2 (7 bases). V was clipped by 3 bases and J by 3 bases, with 18 bases between them. The CDR3 extends over 16 amino acids. Germline V gives CDR1 KGHSH, CDR2 LQKENI. CDR3 region: CASSPAGAAGGYEQYF. The CDR3 DNA follows: TGTGCCAGCTCACCCGCGGGGGCAGCGGGTGGCTACGAGCAGTACTTC.

This clonotype was detected many times. V gene TRBV5-1 combines with J gene TRBJ2-5; D ambiguous. The germline V and J ends were trimmed by 4 bases and 1 base, with 11 bases remaining between them. The CDR3 is 14 amino acids. Germline CDR1 is SGHRS and CDR2 is YFSETQ. The CDR3, as DNA: TGCGCCAGCAGCCCCGTCTACTCCCAAGAGACCCAGTACTTC. This encodes CASSPVYSQETQYF.

This clonotype came up a few times. CDR3 in DNA: TGTGCCAGCAGGGGACAGGGGAATGAGCAGTTCTTC. Translated: CASRGQGNEQFF. This chain joins TRBV6-5 and TRBJ2-1; 10 nucleotides line up with TRBD1. The CDR3 runs to 12 residues. Per the germline V gene, CDR1 is MNHEY and CDR2 is SVGAGI. V trimming: 6 bases; J trimming: 7 bases; junction bases outside the gene matches: 0.

This clonotype was seen ten or more times. The chain employs TRBV24-1 and TRBJ2-7; perhaps TRBD1 as D (6 bases). The CDR3 sequence is 12 residues long. V was cut by 9 bases and J by 2 bases, with 10 bases left in between. Germline CDR1 KGHDR, CDR2 SFDVKD. The CDR3 coding sequence is TGTGCCACCTCTGGACAGACCTACGAGCAGTACTTC. This gives the protein CATSGQTYEQYF.

This sequence joins TRBV10-3 and TRBJ2-1; unclear D gene. There are 11 residues in the CDR3. Germline CDR1 reads ENHRY; CDR2 reads SYGVKD. The DNA for the CDR3 is TGTGTCACCAGAGTTCTAGGGGAGCAGTTCTTC. It specifies CVTRVLGEQFF.

This clonotype was counted many times. The V call is TRBV24-1, the J call TRBJ1-1; no definite D call. The V end was cut by 9 bases, the J end by 0 bases, with 10 bases between. The length of the CDR3 is 13 residues. Germline CDR1 and CDR2: KGHDR and SFDVKD. CDR3 DNA: TGTGCCACCTCACTGGGGATGAACACTGAAGCTTTCTTT. It yields the protein CATSLGMNTEAFF.

This clonotype has ten or more counts. J is TRBJ1-4 and V is TRBV20-1; D is unresolved. The germline gives CDR1 DFQATT, CDR2 SNEGSKA (reference sequence). V was cut by 0 bases and J by 8 bases, with 4 bases left in between. This CDR3 is 11 amino acids long. CDR3 nucleotide sequence: TGCAGTGCTAGAGATAGGGAAAAACTGTTTTTT. Translation gives CSARDREKLFF.

In regard to this clonotype: This could be a read error, since a much larger clone is one nucleotide away. The chain employs TRBV5-1 and TRBJ2-3; no reliable D call. CDR3 length: 16 amino acids. Germline assignment: CDR1 SGHRS and CDR2 YFSETQ. CDR3 nucleotide sequence: TGCTCCAGCAGCACGGATGGACGCGTCTTCACAGATACGCAGTATTTT. As protein: CSSSTDGRVFTDTQYF.

This clonotype was seen ten or more times. The chain joins TRBV7-8 to TRBJ2-1; D not resolved. V dropped 1 base and J dropped 0 bases, with 10 bases sitting between them. From germline, CDR1 is SGHVS and CDR2 FQNEAQ. This CDR3 region has 16 residues. The CDR3 reads CASSLVIMSSYNEQFF. The CDR3, as DNA: TGTGCCAGCAGCTTAGTGATCATGAGCTCCTACAATGAGCAGTTCTTC. The full variable domain, rest sourced from reference TRBV7-8 and TRBJ2-1, is GAGVSQSPRYKVAKRGQDVALRCDPISGHVSLFWYQQALGQGPEFLTYFQNEAQLDKSGLPSDRFFAERPEGSVSTLKIQRTQQEDSAVYLCASSLVIMSSYNEQFFGPGTRLTVL.

This clonotype was counted ten times or more. CDR3 sequence reads: CASSESESTDTQYF. In DNA form, the CDR3 reads TGTGCCAGCAGTGAATCCGAGTCCACAGATACGCAGTATTTT. The chain couples TRBV2 to TRBJ2-3; the D is unclear. The CDR3 extends over 14 amino acids. Germline lookup yields CDR1 SNHLY and CDR2 FYNNEI. Trimming took 2 bases from V and 2 from J, leaving 8 bases between them.

This clonotype was seen ten or more times. The chain employs TRBV5-1 and TRBJ1-4, with D unclear. This CDR3 has 14 amino acids. Germline CDR1 SGHRS, CDR2 YFSETQ. V lost 7 bases and J lost 0, with 10 bases in between. In nucleotides, the CDR3 is TGCGCCAGCGCCTCCGGGACAACTAATGAAAAACTGTTTTTT. Its translation is CASASGTTNEKLFF.

Turning to this clonotype: This may arise from a read error, as a much more abundant clone is one base away. The chain is built from TRBV7-8 and TRBJ1-3, with D hard to call. The germline gives CDR1 SGHVS, CDR2 FQNEAQ. This CDR3 region has 15 residues. CDR3 loop: CASSLESSSGNTVYF. CDR3 bases: TGTGCCAGCAGCTTAGAGAGTAGCTCTGGAAACACCGTATATTTT.

This clonotype was detected ten times or more. The rearrangement links TRBV12-3 or TRBV12-4 to TRBJ1-6, with a possible D match to TRBD1 (5 bases). The CDR3 has 14 residues. Trimming cost V 5 bases and J 10 bases, with 15 bases left between them. CDR3 nucleotide sequence: TGTGCCAGCAGTCACGGGACCGAGCACTCACCCCTCCACTTT. Translating it yields CASSHGTEHSPLHF.

In regard to this clonotype: A read error may account for a junction end that differs from germline. The chain couples TRBV11-3 to TRBJ2-2; TRBD1 matches at 10 bases. This CDR3 contains 16 residues. Germline V gene sequence: CDR1 SGHNT, CDR2 YENEEA. The CDR3 loop reads CASSQRGQGDTGELIF. In DNA, the CDR3 is TGTGCCAGCAGCCAGAGAGGACAGGGGGACACCGGGGAGCTGATTTTT.